What follows describes a single T cell receptor beta chain. Its cognate antigen is unknown. At study entry, adolescents had tuberculin skin tests and IGRA screening. This sample is part of a study of T cells in tuberculosis. Study information: CD1B tetramers identified T cells specific for mycobacterial lipid GMM.

Whole-study results and caveats: A GMM-specific repertoire classifier reached 85% to 90% accuracy, AUROC approximately 0.9. Active tuberculosis cases were adults; controls were adolescents.

The germline gives CDR1 GTSNPN, CDR2 SVGIG (reference sequence). The ends lost 3 bases at V and 7 bases at J; junction bases unmatched: 6. The CDR3 contains 14 residues. Clones were sequenced by immunoSEQ multiplex PCR, and TCRdb holds only the in-frame ones, with some missing. Found here are around 39,000 clones, over 90% of them singletons; the top ten hold about 7.5%. The sample taken for sequencing was PBMCs. This receptor was taken from a donor aged 10-30 years with latent tuberculosis or without tuberculosis infection. The chain uses TRBV30 and TRBJ1-6; 7 nucleotides align to TRBD1. CDR3 bases: TGTGCCTGGAGGCCTGGGACAGTCAATTCACCCCTCCACTTT. It yields the protein CAWRPGTVNSPLHF.